This T cell receptor (beta chain) was sequenced during a study of T-cell reconstitution after alpha-beta-depleted transplantation in children. General study points: It was reported that alpha-beta T cells came from several hundred expanded graft clones (about two months after transplant). Counts and diversity of T cells one year after transplant came mostly from newly produced T cells. In some patients, recipient T cells and intrathymic progenitors surviving conditioning explained high day-60 diversity.

The TCRbeta library incorporated unique molecular identifiers. TCRdb re-called the PCR reads through MiXCR, storing one row per CDR3 protein. This sample has almost 20,000 distinct CDR3 sequences; approximately 13% occur once, and the top ten carry around 36%. The table lists this clonotype with many counts. What it recognizes is unknown. The CDR3 has 10 amino acids. V was clipped by 7 bases and J by 9 bases, with 7 bases between them. Germline-derived CDR1 and CDR2 are WSHSY and SAAADI. This specimen was PBMCs, mostly from graft donor cells, taken 60 days after TCRalphabeta/CD19-depleted stem cell transplant. This chain links TRBV10-2 with TRBJ2-1; a possible D gene is TRBD2 (6 bases). The sequence came from a female patient aged 2-9 years who had a stem cell transplant for congenital amegakaryocytic thrombocytopenia, so the T cells may come from the graft donor. CDR3 sequence: CASMRGEQFF. In DNA, the CDR3 is TGCGCCAGCATGCGGGGTGAGCAGTTCTTC.